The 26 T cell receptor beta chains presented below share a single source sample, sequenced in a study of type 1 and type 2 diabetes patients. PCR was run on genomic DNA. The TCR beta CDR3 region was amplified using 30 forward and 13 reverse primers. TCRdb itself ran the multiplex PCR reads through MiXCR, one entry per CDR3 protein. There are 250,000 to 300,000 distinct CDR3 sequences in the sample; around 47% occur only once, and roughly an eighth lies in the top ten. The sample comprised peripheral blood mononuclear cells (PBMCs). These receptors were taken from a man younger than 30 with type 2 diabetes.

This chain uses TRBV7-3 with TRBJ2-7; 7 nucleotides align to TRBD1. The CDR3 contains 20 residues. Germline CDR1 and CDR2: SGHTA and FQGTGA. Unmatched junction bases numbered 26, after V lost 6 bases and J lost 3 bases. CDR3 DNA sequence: TGTGCCAGCAGTTTAGACTATCGGGACAGTTATCCCCCGACAGTCTACGAGCAGTACTTC. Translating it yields CASSLDYRDSYPPTVYEQYF.

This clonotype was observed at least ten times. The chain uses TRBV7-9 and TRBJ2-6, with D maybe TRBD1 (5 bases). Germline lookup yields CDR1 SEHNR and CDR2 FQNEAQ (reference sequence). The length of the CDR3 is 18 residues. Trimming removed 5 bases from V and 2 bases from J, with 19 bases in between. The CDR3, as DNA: TGTGCCAGCAGCCCGCGAATGGGTGGCAGGGCTGGGGCCAACGTCCTGACTTTC. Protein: CASSPRMGGRAGANVLTF.

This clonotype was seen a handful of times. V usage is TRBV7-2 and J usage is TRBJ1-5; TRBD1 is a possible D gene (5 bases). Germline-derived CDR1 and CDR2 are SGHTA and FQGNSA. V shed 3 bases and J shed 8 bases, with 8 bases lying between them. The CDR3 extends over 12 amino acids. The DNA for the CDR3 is TGTGCCAGCAGCTTGGGCAGGGAGCCCCAGCATTTT. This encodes CASSLGREPQHF.

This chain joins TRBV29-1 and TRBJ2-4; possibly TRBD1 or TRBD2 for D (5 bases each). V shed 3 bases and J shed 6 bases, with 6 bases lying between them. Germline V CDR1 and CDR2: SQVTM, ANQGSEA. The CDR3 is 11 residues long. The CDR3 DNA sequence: TGCAGCGTTGATGGGGGAAACATTCAGTACTTC. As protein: CSVDGGNIQYF.

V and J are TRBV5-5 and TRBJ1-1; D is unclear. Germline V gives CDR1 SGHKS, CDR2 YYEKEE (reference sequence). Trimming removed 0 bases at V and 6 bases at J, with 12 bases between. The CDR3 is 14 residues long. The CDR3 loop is CASSLARGRAEAFF. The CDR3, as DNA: TGTGCCAGCAGCTTGGCCCGGGGAAGGGCTGAAGCTTTCTTT.

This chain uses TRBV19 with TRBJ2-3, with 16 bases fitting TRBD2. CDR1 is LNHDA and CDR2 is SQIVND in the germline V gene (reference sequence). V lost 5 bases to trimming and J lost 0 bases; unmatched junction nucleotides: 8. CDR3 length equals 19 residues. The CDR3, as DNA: TGTGCCAGTAGTGAATCCGGGACTAGCGGGAGGGGAAGCACAGATACGCAGTATTTT. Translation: CASSESGTSGRGSTDTQYF.

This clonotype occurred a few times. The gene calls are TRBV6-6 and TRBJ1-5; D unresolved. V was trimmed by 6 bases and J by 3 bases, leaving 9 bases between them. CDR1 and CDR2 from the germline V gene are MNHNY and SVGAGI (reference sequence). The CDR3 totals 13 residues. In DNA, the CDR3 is TGTGCCAGCAGCCGGACCTACAATCAGCCCCAGCATTTT. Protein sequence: CASSRTYNQPQHF.

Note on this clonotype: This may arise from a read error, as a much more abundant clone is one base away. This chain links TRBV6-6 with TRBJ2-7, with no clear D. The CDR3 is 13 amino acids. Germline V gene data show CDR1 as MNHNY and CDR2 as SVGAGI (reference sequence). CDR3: CASGYLQSYEQYF. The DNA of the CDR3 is TGTGCCAGCGGTTACCTGCAGAGCTACGAGCAGTACTTC.

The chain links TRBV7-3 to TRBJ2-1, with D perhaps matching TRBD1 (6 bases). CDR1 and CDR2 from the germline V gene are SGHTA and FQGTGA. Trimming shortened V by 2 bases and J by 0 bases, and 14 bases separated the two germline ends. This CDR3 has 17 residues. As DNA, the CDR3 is TGTGCCAGCAGCTTACGGACAGCTTCGAGCTCCTACAATGAGCAGTTCTTC. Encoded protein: CASSLRTASSSYNEQFF.

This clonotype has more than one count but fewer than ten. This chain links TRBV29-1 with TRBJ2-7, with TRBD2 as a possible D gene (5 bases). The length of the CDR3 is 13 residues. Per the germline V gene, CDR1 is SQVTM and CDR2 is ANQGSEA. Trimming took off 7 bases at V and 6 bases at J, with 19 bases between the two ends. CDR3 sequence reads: CSAALRGTSEQYF. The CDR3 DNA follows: TGCAGCGCGGCCCTACGGGGTACGTCCGAGCAGTACTTC.

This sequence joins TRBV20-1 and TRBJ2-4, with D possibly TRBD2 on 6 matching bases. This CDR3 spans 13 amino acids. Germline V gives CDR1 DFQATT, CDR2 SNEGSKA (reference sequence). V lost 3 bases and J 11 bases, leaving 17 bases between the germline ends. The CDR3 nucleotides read TGCAGTGCTAGCAATATGGGTGCTAGCGTTCAGTACTTC. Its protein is CSASNMGASVQYF.

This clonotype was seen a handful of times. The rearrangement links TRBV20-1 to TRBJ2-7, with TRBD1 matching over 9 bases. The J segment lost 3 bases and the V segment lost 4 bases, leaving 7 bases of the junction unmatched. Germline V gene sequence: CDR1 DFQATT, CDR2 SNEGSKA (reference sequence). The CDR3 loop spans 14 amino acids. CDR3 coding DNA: TGCAGTGCTAAAGCGGGACAGGGCAACTACGAGCAGTACTTC. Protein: CSAKAGQGNYEQYF.

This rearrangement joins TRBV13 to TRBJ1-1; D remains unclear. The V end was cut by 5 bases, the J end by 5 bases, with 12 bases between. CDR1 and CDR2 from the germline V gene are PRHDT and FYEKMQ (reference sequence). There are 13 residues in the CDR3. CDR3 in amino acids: CASSGGSVTEAFF. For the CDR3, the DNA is TGTGCCAGCAGCGGTGGATCGGTTACTGAAGCTTTCTTT.

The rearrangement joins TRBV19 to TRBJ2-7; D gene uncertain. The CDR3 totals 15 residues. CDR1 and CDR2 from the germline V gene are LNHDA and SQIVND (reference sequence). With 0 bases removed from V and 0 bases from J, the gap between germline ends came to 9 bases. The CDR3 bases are TGTGCCAGTAGTATAGAGCCGGGTCGCTCCTACGAGCAGTACTTC. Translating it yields CASSIEPGRSYEQYF. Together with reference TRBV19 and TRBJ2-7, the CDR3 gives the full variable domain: DGGITQSPKYLFRKEGQNVTLSCEQNLNHDAMYWYRQDPGQGLRLIYYSQIVNDFQKGDIAEGYSVSREKKESFPLTVTSAQKNPTAFYLCASSIEPGRSYEQYFGPGTRLTVT.

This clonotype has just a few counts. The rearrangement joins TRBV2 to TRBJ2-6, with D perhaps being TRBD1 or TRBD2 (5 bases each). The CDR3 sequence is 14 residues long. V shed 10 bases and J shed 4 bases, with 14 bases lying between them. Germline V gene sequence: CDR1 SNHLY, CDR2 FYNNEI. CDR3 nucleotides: TGTGCCACGAACTGGGGGTCAGGGGCCAACGTCCTGACTTTC. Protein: CATNWGSGANVLTF.

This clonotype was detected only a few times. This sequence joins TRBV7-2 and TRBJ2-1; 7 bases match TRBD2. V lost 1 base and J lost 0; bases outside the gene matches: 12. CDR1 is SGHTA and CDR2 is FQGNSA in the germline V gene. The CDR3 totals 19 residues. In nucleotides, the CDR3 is TGTGCCAGCAGCTTAGTAGAGGGTCTAGCGGAGAGCTCCTACAATGAGCAGTTCTTC. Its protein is CASSLVEGLAESSYNEQFF.

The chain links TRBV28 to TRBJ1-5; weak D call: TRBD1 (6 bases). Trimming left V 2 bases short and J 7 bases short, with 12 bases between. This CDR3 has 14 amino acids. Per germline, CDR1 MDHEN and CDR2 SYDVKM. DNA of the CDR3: TGTGCCAGCAGTTTAAGGGGGGCTGGACAGCCCCAGCATTTT. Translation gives CASSLRGAGQPQHF.

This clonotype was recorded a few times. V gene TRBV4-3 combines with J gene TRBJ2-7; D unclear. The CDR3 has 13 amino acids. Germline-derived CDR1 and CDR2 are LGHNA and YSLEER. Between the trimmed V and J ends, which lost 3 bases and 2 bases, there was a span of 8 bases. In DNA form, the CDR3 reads TGCGCCAGCAGCCAGTCACAAGCCTACGAGCAGTACTTC. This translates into CASSQSQAYEQYF.

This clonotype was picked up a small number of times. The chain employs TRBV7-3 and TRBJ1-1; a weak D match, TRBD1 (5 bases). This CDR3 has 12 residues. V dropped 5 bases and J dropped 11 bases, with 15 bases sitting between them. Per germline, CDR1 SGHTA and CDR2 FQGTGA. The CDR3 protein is CASSPPAGLAFF. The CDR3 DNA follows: TGTGCCAGCAGCCCCCCGGCAGGGCTGGCTTTCTTT. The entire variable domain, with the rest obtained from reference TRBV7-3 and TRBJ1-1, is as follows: GAGVSQTPSNKVTEKGKYVELRCDPISGHTALYWYRQSLGQGPEFLIYFQGTGAADDSGLPNDRFFAVRPEGSVSTLKIQRTERGDSAVYLCASSPPAGLAFFGQGTRLTVV.

This chain's CDR3 is CASSELSGSYNEQFF. CDR3 bases: TGCGCCAGCAGTGAGTTAAGCGGGAGTTACAATGAGCAGTTCTTC. The rearrangement links TRBV10-2 to TRBJ2-1, with TRBD2 matching over 8 bases. The trim removed 1 base at V and 4 bases at J, leaving 3 bases unmatched. This CDR3 region has 15 residues. Germline CDR1 reads WSHSY; CDR2 reads SAAADI.

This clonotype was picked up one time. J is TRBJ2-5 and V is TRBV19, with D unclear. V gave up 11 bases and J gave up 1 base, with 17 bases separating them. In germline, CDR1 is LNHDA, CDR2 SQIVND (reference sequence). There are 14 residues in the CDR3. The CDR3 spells CAWSLGSSQETQYF. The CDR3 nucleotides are TGTGCCTGGAGCCTGGGGTCTTCCCAAGAGACCCAGTACTTC.

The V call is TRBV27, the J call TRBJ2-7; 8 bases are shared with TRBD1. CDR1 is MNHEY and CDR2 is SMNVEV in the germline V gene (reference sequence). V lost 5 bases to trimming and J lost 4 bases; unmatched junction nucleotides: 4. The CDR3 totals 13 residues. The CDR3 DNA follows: TGTGCCAGCAGTCCAGGGGGCCGATACGAGCAGTACTTC. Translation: CASSPGGRYEQYF.

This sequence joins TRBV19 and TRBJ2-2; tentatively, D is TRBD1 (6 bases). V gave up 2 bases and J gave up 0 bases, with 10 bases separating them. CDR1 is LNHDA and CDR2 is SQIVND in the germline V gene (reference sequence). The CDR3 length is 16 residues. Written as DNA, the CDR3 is TGTGCCAGTAGTATACTGGACAGCCCGAACACCGGGGAGCTGTTTTTT. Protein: CASSILDSPNTGELFF.

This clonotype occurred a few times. The CDR3 here is CAHGGNSEAFF. The CDR3 nucleotides read TGTGCCCATGGGGGCAACTCCGAAGCTTTCTTT. This chain links TRBV2 with TRBJ1-1; D might be TRBD1 (6 bases). The germline V gene has CDR1 SNHLY and CDR2 FYNNEI. Trimming removed 11 bases from V and 8 bases from J, with 15 bases in between. This CDR3 has 11 amino acids.

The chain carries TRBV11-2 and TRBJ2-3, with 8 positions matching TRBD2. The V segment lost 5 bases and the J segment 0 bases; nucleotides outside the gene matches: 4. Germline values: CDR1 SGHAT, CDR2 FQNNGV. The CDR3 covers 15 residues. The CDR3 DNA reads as TGTGCCAGCAGCATGACTAGCGCTAGCACAGATACGCAGTATTTT. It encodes CASSMTSASTDTQYF.

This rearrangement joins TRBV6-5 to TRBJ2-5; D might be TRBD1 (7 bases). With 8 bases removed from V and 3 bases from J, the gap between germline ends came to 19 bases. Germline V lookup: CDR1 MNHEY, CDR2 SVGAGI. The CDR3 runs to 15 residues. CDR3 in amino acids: CASRGGPGGEETQYF. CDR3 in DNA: TGTGCCAGCCGAGGGGGCCCTGGAGGGGAAGAGACCCAGTACTTC.